This entry concerns a single T cell receptor (beta chain). It has no known antigen specificity. Base qualities are not at hand, and no much larger clone is one base apart. This sample was taken from a study of control samples from healthy donors and cancer patients (dated by TCRdb to about 2020). The CDR3 has 13 amino acids, counting the end cysteine and phenylalanine. Kept here is only the CDR3 DNA, which spans 39 bases and is read in frame from base 1. Reading the germline V gene gives CDR1 KGHDR and CDR2 SFDVKD. Here V drops 9 bases and J drops 6 bases, and the junction holds 8 bases not matched to any gene. Library preparation was by the immunoSEQ multiplex PCR assay. As stored in TCRdb, this immuneACCESS dataset retains in-frame rearrangements with V and J assigned. A fraction of the clones does not appear; measured against another copy, unresolved V genes explain less than half of the discrepancy, and the remainder lacks a known reason. The sample includes about 130,000 clones, with less than 95% observed a single time. The ten biggest clones cover more than 6.5% of the sample.

The sample consisted of blood. The TCR originated in a man aged 18 to 35 in good health. The chain is encoded by TRBV24-1 joined to TRBJ2-3, and 7 bases in between align with TRBD2. This receptor has the CDR3 CATQASGGDTQYF. The bases are TGTGCCACCCAGGCTAGCGGTGGGGATACGCAGTATTTT.